These T cell receptor beta chains were read from a single sample in a study of blood T cell repertoires in COVID-19. Assay used: immunoSEQ multiplex PCR; TCRdb lists only in-frame clones, some missing. The table has a few hundred thousand clones, about 86% seen once. Sequenced material: peripheral blood. These receptors all stem from a person between 70 and 80 years old with COVID-19, enrolled during active disease. CDR3s include the opening cysteine and the closing phenylalanine or tryptophan. The D gene is left open where the match is weak. Clone size is shown for a subset of rows, as once, few, many or a class of expanded clone.

clone_size j_call d_call v_call cdr3_aa cdr3_nt
NA TRBJ1-5 NA TRBV5-6 CASSFSGLNQPQHF TGTGCCAGCAGCTTCTCAGGGCTTAATCAGCCCCAGCATTTT
NA TRBJ1-6 NA TRBV28 CASRTAGGILALHF TGTGCCAGCAGGACAGCCGGGGGGATTCTGGCCCTCCACTTT
NA TRBJ2-5 TRBD1 TRBV5-1 CASSLQGSQETQYF TGCGCCAGCAGTTTACAGGGGAGCCAAGAGACCCAGTACTTC
NA TRBJ2-3 TRBD2 TRBV5-1 CASSLAGGSRDTQYF TGCGCCAGCAGCTTAGCGGGGGGATCAAGAGATACGCAGTATTTT
once TRBJ2-1 TRBD2 TRBV5-1 CASSFIAGVSYNEQFF TGCGCCAGCAGCTTCATAGCGGGTGTCTCCTACAATGAGCAGTTCTTC
NA TRBJ2-5 TRBD2 TRBV6-5 CASMLTSGGAETQYF TGTGCCAGCATGCTGACTAGCGGGGGGGCTGAGACCCAGTACTTC
NA TRBJ2-1 TRBD2 TRBV2 CASSPKGGLVYNEQFF TGTGCCAGCAGCCCTAAGGGGGGACTAGTCTACAATGAGCAGTTCTTC
NA TRBJ1-5 NA TRBV28 CASSSGFVKPQHF TGTGCCAGCAGTTCGGGGTTTGTCAAGCCCCAGCATTTT
many TRBJ2-1 TRBD1 TRBV18 CASSPLPGTGNNEQFF TGTGCCAGCTCACCCCTGCCTGGGACAGGCAACAATGAGCAGTTCTTC
NA TRBJ2-3 TRBD2 TRBV29-1 CSVVEGREPTDTQYF TGCAGCGTTGTAGAAGGGCGGGAGCCCACAGATACGCAGTATTTT
NA TRBJ1-6 TRBD1 TRBV19 CASRPTGGDSPLHF TGTGCCAGCCGCCCTACAGGGGGCGATTCACCCCTCCACTTT
NA TRBJ2-1 NA TRBV7-2 CASSLARAVSYNEQFF TGTGCCAGCAGCTTAGCGAGGGCAGTCTCCTACAATGAGCAGTTCTTC
few TRBJ2-2 TRBD2 TRBV2 CASSIPSGGMLGELFF TGTGCCAGCAGTATCCCTAGCGGGGGGATGCTAGGGGAGCTGTTTTTT
NA TRBJ2-5 TRBD2 TRBV7-7 CASSPQSGGAGETQYF TGTGCCAGCAGCCCCCAGAGCGGGGGGGCCGGGGAGACCCAGTACTTC
NA TRBJ2-2 NA TRBV5-5 CASSLRLTGKNTGELFF TGTGCCAGCAGCCTACGACTTACAGGGAAGAACACCGGGGAGCTGTTTTTT
NA TRBJ1-3 TRBD1 TRBV18 CASSPLGQGLPGNTIYF TGTGCCAGCTCACCATTGGGACAGGGACTCCCTGGAAACACCATATATTTT
NA TRBJ1-4 NA TRBV6-6 CASSYEGRGEKLFF TGTGCCAGCAGTTATGAAGGCAGGGGTGAAAAACTGTTTTTT
NA TRBJ2-4 NA TRBV2 CASSEIPQLAKNIQYF TGTGCCAGCAGTGAAATACCGCAACTAGCCAAAAACATTCAGTACTTC
few TRBJ2-7 NA TRBV3-1/TRBV3-2 CASSLSWASYEQYF TGTGCCAGCAGCTTATCTTGGGCTTCCTACGAGCAGTACTTC
NA TRBJ1-3 NA TRBV7-2 CASSLDRPTGNTIYF TGTGCCAGCAGCTTAGACAGGCCGACCGGAAACACCATATATTTT
NA TRBJ2-5 NA TRBV19 CASSIDPQSKETQYF TGTGCCAGTAGTATAGATCCGCAGTCCAAAGAGACCCAGTACTTC
NA TRBJ1-3 TRBD1 TRBV6-5 CASRRDRVSGNTIYF TGTGCCAGCAGACGGGACAGGGTCTCTGGAAACACCATATATTTT
NA TRBJ2-5 NA TRBV30 CAWSVSDRKYRVRSETQYF TGTGCCTGGAGTGTATCCGATCGGAAGTACAGGGTGCGGTCAGAGACCCAGTACTTC
NA TRBJ2-1 TRBD2 TRBV11-2 CASSQTSLGGTYNEQFF TGTGCCAGCAGCCAGACTAGCTTGGGGGGTACCTACAATGAGCAGTTCTTC
NA TRBJ2-6 NA TRBV5-1 CASSLRGSLSGANVLTF TGCGCCAGCAGCTTAAGGGGTTCCCTCTCTGGGGCCAACGTCCTGACTTTC
NA TRBJ1-6 TRBD1 TRBV27 CASSPPGTGNSPLHF TGTGCCAGCAGTCCGCCCGGGACAGGGAATTCACCCCTCCACTTT
NA TRBJ1-1 TRBD1 TRBV25-1 CASSPTDRENMNTEAFF TGTGCCAGCAGTCCGACTGACAGGGAAAACATGAACACTGAAGCTTTCTTT
NA TRBJ1-5 NA TRBV3-1/TRBV3-2 CASSHSGDNQPQHF TGTGCCAGCAGCCATTCGGGAGACAATCAGCCCCAGCATTTT
NA TRBJ1-2 TRBD1 TRBV6-5 CASRRSGTAYGYTF TGTGCCAGCAGGCGCTCCGGGACAGCCTATGGCTACACCTTC
NA TRBJ1-6 TRBD1 TRBV5-1 CASRPGSGGNRGPYNSPLHF TGCGCCAGCAGGCCCGGCTCAGGGGGTAACCGAGGACCCTATAATTCACCCCTCCACTTT
NA TRBJ2-3 NA TRBV2 CASKEETLGLDTQYF TGTGCCAGCAAGGAAGAGACCCTGGGCTTGGATACGCAGTATTTT
NA TRBJ2-1 TRBD2 TRBV3-1/TRBV3-2 CASSPGLAGVGNEQFF TGTGCCAGCAGCCCGGGACTAGCGGGAGTGGGGAATGAGCAGTTCTTC
NA TRBJ2-3 TRBD1 TRBV19 CASSGGDRRTDTQYF TGTGCCAGTAGTGGTGGGGACAGGCGCACAGATACGCAGTATTTT
NA TRBJ2-3 NA TRBV5-5 CASSLLASPTDTQYF TGTGCCAGCAGCTTGTTGGCTAGCCCGACGGATACGCAGTATTTT
NA TRBJ2-5 TRBD2 TRBV4-2 CASSQLLSAGTSAQETQYF TGTGCCAGCAGCCAACTTCTCTCCGCAGGGACTAGCGCGCAAGAGACCCAGTACTTC
NA TRBJ2-7 NA TRBV11-2 CASSLGGRVKDEQYF TGTGCCAGCAGCTTAGGGGGCAGGGTAAAGGACGAGCAGTACTTC
NA TRBJ1-2 TRBD1 TRBV4-1 CASSQPSTGGAQYGYTF TGCGCCAGCAGCCAACCCAGTACAGGGGGCGCTCAGTATGGCTACACCTTC
NA TRBJ1-3 TRBD1 TRBV28 CASSFDRAGNTIYF TGTGCCAGCAGTTTTGACAGGGCTGGAAACACCATATATTTT
NA TRBJ2-1 TRBD2 TRBV6-5 CASIRLADNEQFF TGTGCCAGCATTCGACTAGCGGACAATGAGCAGTTCTTC
NA TRBJ2-1 TRBD2 TRBV6-5 CASSYYSGRPSNEQFF TGTGCCAGCAGTTACTATAGCGGGAGGCCATCCAATGAGCAGTTCTTC
NA TRBJ2-1 TRBD2 TRBV7-2 CASSLDQLAGERGEQFF TGTGCCAGCAGCTTAGATCAACTAGCGGGAGAACGTGGGGAGCAGTTCTTC
NA TRBJ2-3 TRBD2 TRBV27 CASRGGREADTQYF TGTGCCAGCAGGGGCGGGAGGGAGGCAGATACGCAGTATTTT
NA TRBJ2-1 TRBD2 TRBV5-1 CASSPAGGGPNNEQFF TGCGCCAGCAGCCCGGCGGGGGGAGGGCCGAACAATGAGCAGTTCTTC
NA TRBJ1-1 TRBD1 TRBV7-7 CASSPRQGAVTEAFF TGTGCCAGCAGCCCTAGACAGGGGGCGGTAACTGAAGCTTTCTTT
NA TRBJ2-3 NA TRBV28 CASSSLSRGDTQYF TGTGCCAGCAGCTCCCTGAGCAGGGGAGATACGCAGTATTTT
NA TRBJ1-5 TRBD1 TRBV19 CASTTGTAGGNQPQHF TGTGCCAGTACCACTGGGACAGCCGGCGGCAATCAGCCCCAGCATTTT
NA TRBJ2-3 TRBD2 TRBV30 CAWAGAGDTQYF TGTGCCTGGGCGGGAGCAGGAGATACGCAGTATTTT
NA TRBJ1-1 NA TRBV4-2 CASSQDRRGGTEAFF TGTGCCAGCAGCCAAGATCGGAGGGGTGGAACTGAAGCTTTCTTT
NA TRBJ2-5 NA TRBV5-1 CASSLDPRSEETQYF TGCGCCAGCAGCTTGGACCCACGGAGTGAAGAGACCCAGTACTTC
NA TRBJ2-2 TRBD2 TRBV7-6 CASSLGTSGRASNTGELFF TGTGCCAGCAGCTTAGGTACTAGCGGGAGGGCCAGCAACACCGGGGAGCTGTTTTTT